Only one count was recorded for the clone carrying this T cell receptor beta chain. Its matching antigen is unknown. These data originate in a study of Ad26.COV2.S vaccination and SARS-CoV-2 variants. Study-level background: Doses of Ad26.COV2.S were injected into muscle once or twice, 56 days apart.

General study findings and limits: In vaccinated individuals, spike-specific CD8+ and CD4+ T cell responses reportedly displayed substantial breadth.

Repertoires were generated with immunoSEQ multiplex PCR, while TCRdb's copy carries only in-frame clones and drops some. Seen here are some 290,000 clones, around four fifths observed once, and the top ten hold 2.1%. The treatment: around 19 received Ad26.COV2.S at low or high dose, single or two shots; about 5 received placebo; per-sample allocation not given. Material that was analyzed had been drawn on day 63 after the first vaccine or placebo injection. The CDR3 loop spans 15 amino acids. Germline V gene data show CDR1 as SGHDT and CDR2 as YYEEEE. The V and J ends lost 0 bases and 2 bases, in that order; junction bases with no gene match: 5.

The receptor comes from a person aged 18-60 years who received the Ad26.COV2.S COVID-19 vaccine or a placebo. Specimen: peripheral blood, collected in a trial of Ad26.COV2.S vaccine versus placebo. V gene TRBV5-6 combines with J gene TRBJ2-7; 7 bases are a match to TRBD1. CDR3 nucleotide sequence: TGTGCCAGCAGCTTGGGGATGGACAGGACCTACGAGCAGTACTTC. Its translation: CASSLGMDRTYEQYF.